This T cell receptor (beta chain) was recovered during a study of cytomegalovirus exposure and HLA in healthy donors. Findings of the study overall: A later analysis reportedly found that, within productive TCRs, an Asian-associated ancestry cluster had fewer N-insertions than the mean observed across the roughly 700 donors. V- and J-gene trimming of TCR beta was linked (in a later analysis) to a missense DCLRE1C variant. For most TCR beta V segments, an earlier analysis put the productive rate at about 87% or about 30% of the time.

Trimming took 6 bases from V and 4 from J; bases not matched to a gene: 26. The length of the CDR3 is 20 residues. Germline values: CDR1 LNHDA, CDR2 SQIVND (reference sequence). On this clone itself: Its antigen is not identified.

The PCR used 60 Vbeta and 13 Jbeta primers. Assay used: immunoSEQ multiplex PCR; TCRdb lists only in-frame clones, some missing. The sample includes around 100,000 clones, roughly 88% of them seen just once. Sequenced: PBMCs. The chain is built from TRBV19 and TRBJ2-5, with 7 bases aligning to TRBD2. This clonotype originated in a woman aged 18 to 35 in good health and CMV-seronegative. The CDR3 coding sequence is TGTGCCAGTAGCCGAGCGGGACGGAAAAGTAGTAGCGGTAGCGTAGAGACCCAGTACTTC. Residues: CASSRAGRKSSSGSVETQYF.